A single sample gave rise to the 26 T cell receptor beta chains below, sequenced in a study of control samples from healthy donors and cancer patients. Assay: immunoSEQ multiplex PCR; the TCRdb copy retains only in-frame clones and omits some. The table lists some 100,000 clones, 90% to 95% of them singletons. The specimen sequenced was blood. The receptors shown here come from a man in his late teens or twenties in good health.

The V gene is TRBV30, the J gene TRBJ2-2; D remains ambiguous. The CDR3 sequence is 11 residues long. Germline V gene lookup returns CDR1 GTSNPN and CDR2 SVGIG (reference sequence). The CDR3 DNA reads as TGTGGATTGAACCGTTACGGGGAGCTGTTTTTT. This translates into CGLNRYGELFF.

The chain carries TRBV7-9 and TRBJ2-1; D possibly uses TRBD1 or TRBD2 (6 bases each). CDR1 is SEHNR and CDR2 is FQNEAQ in the germline V gene (reference sequence). This CDR3 has 14 amino acids. Trimming shortened V by 5 bases and J by 8 bases, and 16 bases separated the two germline ends. CDR3 sequence (DNA): TGTGCCAGCAGCCCCTTCGGGGGCGGCCATGAGCAGTTCTTC. This gives the protein CASSPFGGGHEQFF.

The CDR3 loop is CASSSLGEKLFF. CDR3 in DNA: TGTGCCAGCAGCTCCTTGGGTGAAAAACTGTTTTTT. The chain employs TRBV13 and TRBJ1-4; unclear D gene. The germline gives CDR1 PRHDT, CDR2 FYEKMQ (reference sequence). This CDR3 has 12 amino acids. The V and J ends lost 4 bases and 7 bases respectively, with 7 bases between them.

This clone was recorded only once. The V call is TRBV7-9, the J call TRBJ2-7, with D maybe TRBD1 (5 bases). The ends were cut back, 1 base at V and 1 base at J, with 23 bases in the middle. Per germline, CDR1 SEHNR and CDR2 FQNEAQ (reference sequence). This CDR3 has 19 amino acids. This CDR3 reads CASSLGIGQGVFESYEQYF. CDR3 nucleotides: TGTGCCAGCAGCTTAGGAATAGGACAAGGGGTGTTTGAGTCCTACGAGCAGTACTTC.

This chain connects TRBV11-3 to TRBJ2-3, with TRBD2 matching over 10 bases. This CDR3 has 16 amino acids. CDR1 is SGHNT and CDR2 is YENEEA in the germline V gene. V lost 4 bases, J lost 1 base, and 5 bases stayed unmatched. The CDR3 here is CASSSGLADRTDTQYF. Written as DNA, the CDR3 is TGTGCCAGCAGCTCCGGACTAGCGGACCGCACAGATACGCAGTATTTT.

This chain links TRBV11-1 with TRBJ1-6; 9 bases agree with TRBD1. V was clipped by 4 bases and J by 8 bases; unmatched bases: 3. CDR1 is SGHAT, CDR2 FQDESV, per germline (reference sequence). The CDR3 contains 14 residues. CDR3 nucleotides: TGTGCCAGCAGCTCGGGACAGGGCCATTCACCCCTCCACTTT. Amino acid sequence: CASSSGQGHSPLHF.

About this clone: This same CDR3 is encoded by further DNA sequences in the sample. The V call is TRBV7-2, the J call TRBJ1-2, with 11 bases lining up with TRBD1. V was clipped by 2 bases and J by 7 bases; unmatched bases: 6. Germline V gene sequence: CDR1 SGHTA, CDR2 FQGNSA. The CDR3 consists of 15 residues. The CDR3 protein is CASSLKGTGGAGYTF. CDR3 DNA sequence: TGTGCCAGCAGCTTAAAGGGGACAGGGGGGGCTGGCTACACCTTC.

This sequence joins TRBV7-9 and TRBJ2-7; 10 bases line up with TRBD2. Germline-derived CDR1 and CDR2 are SEHNR and FQNEAQ (reference sequence). The CDR3 has 13 amino acids. The V gene end was trimmed by 10 bases and the J gene end by 5 bases; junction bases not matched to a gene: 8. The CDR3 coding sequence is TGTGCCACGGAGGCTAGCGGGAGAAACGAGCAGTACTTC. This encodes CATEASGRNEQYF.

V usage is TRBV2 and J usage is TRBJ1-6; tentative D call: TRBD1 (6 bases). The CDR3 is made up of 17 amino acids. Trimming took 6 bases from V and 7 from J, leaving 22 bases between them. CDR1 and CDR2 (germline): SNHLY, FYNNEI. DNA of the CDR3: TGTGCCAGCAGGAGGGAGAGGTCAGGGGAAAGAAATTCACCCCTCCACTTT. The encoded protein is CASRRERSGERNSPLHF.

The chain is built from TRBV2 and TRBJ2-3, with D possibly TRBD2 on 6 matching bases. The V gene lost 0 bases and the J gene lost 7 bases, with 8 bases spanning the gap. The CDR3 has 13 amino acids. Germline V lookup: CDR1 SNHLY, CDR2 FYNNEI. CDR3 sequence reads: CASSEAEGHTQYF. DNA for the CDR3: TGTGCCAGCAGTGAAGCGGAGGGACATACGCAGTATTTT.

Of note for this clone: Compared with germline, one end of the junction differs, possibly owing to a read error. The chain uses TRBV19 and TRBJ1-1; D is perhaps TRBD1 (5 bases). There are 14 residues in the CDR3. CDR1 is LNHDA and CDR2 is SQIVND in the germline V gene (reference sequence). Here the CDR3 reads CASRIGEWATEAFF. Here the CDR3 DNA reads TGTGCCAGTAGGATAGGGGAATGGGCCACTGAAGCTTTCTTT.

This rearrangement joins TRBV4-1 to TRBJ2-7; maybe TRBD1 (6 bases). Trimming removed 1 base from V and 3 bases from J, with 10 bases in between. The CDR3 is 14 amino acids. Germline V gene lookup returns CDR1 MGHRA and CDR2 YSYEKL. CDR3 loop: CASSQGAGDYEQYF. For the CDR3, the DNA is TGCGCCAGCAGCCAAGGTGCAGGGGACTACGAGCAGTACTTC.

The CDR3 reads CASSFSTDSNTEAFF. In DNA form, the CDR3 reads TGTGCCAGCAGCTTTAGCACGGACAGCAACACTGAAGCTTTCTTT. The J gene is TRBJ1-1, the V gene TRBV11-2; possibly TRBD1 for D (6 bases). There are 15 residues in the CDR3. Germline loops: CDR1 SGHAT, CDR2 FQNNGV. The V end was cut by 3 bases, the J end by 2 bases, with 13 bases between. Drawing the rest from reference TRBV11-2 and TRBJ1-1, the complete variable domain is EAGVAQSPRYKIIEKRQSVAFWCNPISGHATLYWYQQILGQGPKLLIQFQNNGVVDDSQLPKDRFSAERLKGVDSTLKIQPAKLEDSAVYLCASSFSTDSNTEAFFGQGTRLTVV.

This clone was seen only a few times. The rearrangement links TRBV4-1 to TRBJ2-7; TRBD2 matches 9 bases. V lost 4 bases and J lost 2; bases outside the gene matches: 6. Germline V lookup: CDR1 MGHRA, CDR2 YSYEKL. The CDR3 totals 15 residues. The CDR3 region has the DNA TGCGCCAGCAGCCGCGGGGCTAGCGGGGCCTACGAGCAGTACTTC. It is translated as CASSRGASGAYEQYF.

V usage is TRBV29-1 and J usage is TRBJ1-2; a possible D gene is TRBD1 (5 bases). CDR3 length: 12 residues. Germline V gives CDR1 SQVTM, CDR2 ANQGSEA. The V and J ends lost 4 bases and 8 bases respectively, with 14 bases between them. CDR3 sequence: CSVVSGTEGYTF. The CDR3 DNA reads as TGCAGCGTTGTGTCCGGGACGGAGGGCTACACCTTC.

This clone was detected only a few times. The chain links TRBV13 to TRBJ1-1; a possible D gene is TRBD1 (5 bases). The germline V and J ends were trimmed by 3 bases and 3 bases, with 11 bases remaining between them. The CDR3 extends over 14 amino acids. The germline V gene has CDR1 PRHDT and CDR2 FYEKMQ (reference sequence). The CDR3 sequence is CASSFATRDTEAFF. CDR3 nucleotide sequence: TGTGCCAGCAGCTTCGCCACCAGGGACACTGAAGCTTTCTTT.

The CDR3 DNA sequence: TGTGCCAGCAGTGAGCTGGAGGGCCCGAACACCGGGGAGCTGTTTTTT. Translated: CASSELEGPNTGELFF. The chain employs TRBV2 and TRBJ2-2, with D possibly being TRBD2 (6 bases). The CDR3 covers 16 residues. V lost 3 bases to trimming and J lost 0 bases, with 11 bases between them. The germline gives CDR1 SNHLY, CDR2 FYNNEI. The whole variable domain, remainder taken from reference TRBV2 and TRBJ2-2, is EPEVTQTPSHQVTQMGQEVILRCVPISNHLYFYWYRQILGQKVEFLVSFYNNEISEKSEIFDDQFSVERPDGSNFTLKIRSTKLEDSAMYFCASSELEGPNTGELFFGEGSRLTVL.

The chain recombines TRBV29-1 with TRBJ1-1, with 9 positions matching TRBD1. CDR3 length: 16 residues. Germline V CDR1 and CDR2: SQVTM, ANQGSEA. After removal of 6 bases from V and 0 bases from J, the junction contained 11 bases not matched to a gene. CDR3 sequence: CSVLMVRDRVNTEAFF. The CDR3 DNA reads as TGCAGCGTACTGATGGTACGGGACAGGGTGAACACTGAAGCTTTCTTT.

The genes are TRBV2 and TRBJ1-6; maybe TRBD1 (5 bases). The ends were cut back, 7 bases at V and 4 bases at J, with 14 bases in the middle. From germline, CDR1 is SNHLY and CDR2 FYNNEI. CDR3 length: 15 amino acids. The chain's CDR3 is CASTLTEKYNSPLHF. In DNA, the CDR3 is TGTGCCAGCACCCTGACAGAAAAGTATAATTCACCCCTCCACTTT.

The DNA of the CDR3 is TGTGCCAGCAGTGGGGCGGGGGTGGCTATGAACACTGAAGCTTTCTTT. This encodes CASSGAGVAMNTEAFF. This chain links TRBV2 with TRBJ1-1; D perhaps matches TRBD1 (5 bases). Per the germline V gene, CDR1 is SNHLY and CDR2 is FYNNEI. The CDR3 runs 16 residues. The germline V and J ends were trimmed by 4 bases and 0 bases, with 15 bases remaining between them. The full variable domain, its missing parts supplied by reference TRBV2 and TRBJ1-1, is EPEVTQTPSHQVTQMGQEVILRCVPISNHLYFYWYRQILGQKVEFLVSFYNNEISEKSEIFDDQFSVERPDGSNFTLKIRSTKLEDSAMYFCASSGAGVAMNTEAFFGQGTRLTVV.

The chain combines TRBV25-1 with TRBJ1-2; TRBD1 is a possible D gene (5 bases). The V and J ends lost 5 bases and 4 bases respectively, with 11 bases between them. Germline CDR1 is MGHDK and CDR2 is SYGVNS. The CDR3 length is 13 residues. CDR3 nucleotides: TGTGCCAGCAGTCCGGGGGTAGCCTATGGCTACACCTTC. Amino acid sequence: CASSPGVAYGYTF.

V usage is TRBV30 and J usage is TRBJ1-2; 9 bases fit TRBD1. Losses at the gene ends were 2 bases for V and 8 bases for J; bases not matched to a gene: 9. Germline V gene sequence: CDR1 GTSNPN, CDR2 SVGIG (reference sequence). The CDR3 extends over 14 amino acids. As DNA, the CDR3 is TGTGCCTGGAGTTCACAGGGGGCCTCATCCGGCTACACCTTC. This sequence encodes CAWSSQGASSGYTF.

The J gene is TRBJ1-5, the V gene TRBV6-1; the D is unclear. The length of the CDR3 is 15 residues. Trimming left V 2 bases short and J 7 bases short, with 15 bases between. The V gene's germline CDR1 is MNHNS and CDR2 SASEGT. The CDR3 DNA is TGTGCCAGCAGTGAATCCCCGGGTGGGTGGCAGCCCCAGCATTTT. Protein: CASSESPGGWQPQHF.

This chain joins TRBV4-1 and TRBJ1-1; D is possibly TRBD1 (6 bases). V gave up 0 bases and J gave up 5 bases, with 25 bases separating them. The CDR3 has 19 residues. Germline loops: CDR1 MGHRA, CDR2 YSYEKL. The CDR3 coding sequence is TGCGCCAGCAGCCAAGATCCGTTCTTCGACAGGCGGGTTCGTACTGAAGCTTTCTTT. This gives the protein CASSQDPFFDRRVRTEAFF.

The chain links TRBV25-1 to TRBJ1-1, with unresolved D. Trimming shortened V by 0 bases and J by 5 bases, and 7 bases separated the two germline ends. The length of the CDR3 is 13 residues. Germline CDR1 reads MGHDK; CDR2 reads SYGVNS. DNA for the CDR3: TGTGCCAGCAGTGAATACGCGGGAACTGAAGCTTTCTTT. Amino acids: CASSEYAGTEAFF.

The J gene is TRBJ2-3, the V gene TRBV4-1, with D tentatively TRBD2 (5 bases). Germline values: CDR1 MGHRA, CDR2 YSYEKL. V lost 2 bases to trimming and J lost 5 bases, with 17 bases between them. The CDR3 is 16 amino acids. Here the CDR3 reads CASSQYARGQIDTQYF. Here the CDR3 DNA reads TGCGCCAGCAGCCAATACGCGAGAGGGCAGATAGATACGCAGTATTTT.